This is a list of T cell receptor beta chains from one sample in a study of shared clonotypes between healthy human individuals. Assay used: immunoSEQ multiplex PCR; TCRdb lists only in-frame clones, some missing. In the table there are 2.5 million or so clones, more than 90% of which are singletons. Sequencing was performed on naive CD4+ T cells sorted from blood. These TCRs come from a man younger than 35 in good health. CDR3s include the opening cysteine and the closing phenylalanine or tryptophan. The order of the fields is V gene, clone size, D gene, J gene, CDR3 DNA, CDR3 protein. A D gene is named only where the DNA matches it firmly. Size is omitted from some rows. Given values are once, few, many or a class for expanded clones.

v_call: TRBV7-9; clone_size: NA; d_call: NA; j_call: TRBJ2-7; cdr3_nt: TGTGCCAGCAGCTTAGGTAGTAGGCTGTTATACTTC; cdr3_aa: CASSLGSRLLYF
v_call: TRBV10-3; clone_size: NA; d_call: NA; j_call: TRBJ2-7; cdr3_nt: TGTGCCATCAGCGGTGGGGTGCCGGGATCCTACGAGCAGTACTTC; cdr3_aa: CAISGGVPGSYEQYF
v_call: TRBV20-1; clone_size: NA; d_call: NA; j_call: TRBJ2-1; cdr3_nt: TGCAGTGGTCGGGGGGCGAATGAGCAGTTCTTC; cdr3_aa: CSGRGANEQFF
v_call: TRBV15; clone_size: NA; d_call: NA; j_call: TRBJ2-1; cdr3_nt: TGTGCCACCAGCAGAGCAGGGACCTACAATGAGCAGTTCTTC; cdr3_aa: CATSRAGTYNEQFF
v_call: TRBV27; clone_size: NA; d_call: NA; j_call: TRBJ2-6; cdr3_nt: TGTGCCAGCAGTTTAGGGGGTCTCACTGGGGCCAACGTCCTGACTTTC; cdr3_aa: CASSLGGLTGANVLTF
v_call: TRBV6-5; clone_size: few; d_call: NA; j_call: TRBJ2-7; cdr3_nt: TGTGCCAGCAGGACCTCAGGGGTTGCGTCCTACGAGCAGTACTTC; cdr3_aa: CASRTSGVASYEQYF
v_call: TRBV19; clone_size: NA; d_call: NA; j_call: TRBJ2-3; cdr3_nt: TGTGCCAGTAGTGAGAGAAGGGGCACAGATACGCAGTATTTT; cdr3_aa: CASSERRGTDTQYF
v_call: TRBV11-2; clone_size: NA; d_call: TRBD2; j_call: TRBJ2-3; cdr3_nt: TGTGCCAGCAGATATCGGCCGGGACTAGCGGGATTCACAGATACGCAGTATTTT; cdr3_aa: CASRYRPGLAGFTDTQYF
v_call: TRBV5-5; clone_size: once; d_call: TRBD1; j_call: TRBJ2-5; cdr3_nt: TGTGCCAGCAGGACAGGGGGCGAGACCCAGTACTTC; cdr3_aa: CASRTGGETQYF
v_call: TRBV30; clone_size: NA; d_call: TRBD1; j_call: TRBJ1-2; cdr3_nt: TGTGCCTGGCCGGGACAGGGAGGCTATGGCTACACCTTC; cdr3_aa: CAWPGQGGYGYTF
v_call: TRBV19; clone_size: once; d_call: NA; j_call: TRBJ1-4; cdr3_nt: TGTGCCAGTAGTATGGGGAATGAAAAACTGTTTTTT; cdr3_aa: CASSMGNEKLFF
v_call: TRBV6-1; clone_size: NA; d_call: NA; j_call: TRBJ1-5; cdr3_nt: TGTGCCAGCAGTGAAGTGGTGCGGTATAGCAATCAGCCCCAGCATTTT; cdr3_aa: CASSEVVRYSNQPQHF
v_call: TRBV10-3; clone_size: NA; d_call: NA; j_call: TRBJ1-1; cdr3_nt: TGTGCCATCAGTGATGGGATAATCCAACCCATGAACACTGAAGCTTTCTTT; cdr3_aa: CAISDGIIQPMNTEAFF
v_call: TRBV7-9; clone_size: NA; d_call: NA; j_call: TRBJ1-3; cdr3_nt: TGTGCCAGCAGCTTAGCCGGAAACACCATATATTTT; cdr3_aa: CASSLAGNTIYF
v_call: TRBV9; clone_size: NA; d_call: TRBD1; j_call: TRBJ1-5; cdr3_nt: TGTGCCAGCAGCGTTCCCAGGGGGATCATCAGTCAGCCCCAGCATTTT; cdr3_aa: CASSVPRGIISQPQHF
v_call: TRBV30; clone_size: NA; d_call: NA; j_call: TRBJ2-2; cdr3_nt: TGTGCCTGGAGTCTGACTGGGGAGCTGTTTTTT; cdr3_aa: CAWSLTGELFF
v_call: TRBV6-5; clone_size: NA; d_call: NA; j_call: TRBJ2-1; cdr3_nt: TGTGCCAGCAGTTACGTGGGGGTCGGTGAGCAGTTCTTC; cdr3_aa: CASSYVGVGEQFF
v_call: TRBV5-1; clone_size: NA; d_call: TRBD1; j_call: TRBJ1-1; cdr3_nt: TGCGCCAGCAGCTTGGATCCGACAGGGTGGGGCACTGAAGCTTTCTTT; cdr3_aa: CASSLDPTGWGTEAFF
v_call: TRBV7-2; clone_size: NA; d_call: TRBD2; j_call: TRBJ2-3; cdr3_nt: TGTGCCAGCAGCTTTCAGGGAGTAGCGGGATATGCAGGCACAGATACGCAGTATTTT; cdr3_aa: CASSFQGVAGYAGTDTQYF
v_call: TRBV10-3; clone_size: NA; d_call: TRBD2; j_call: TRBJ2-1; cdr3_nt: TGTGCCATCAGTGTCACCGGGACTACGGATGAGCAGTTCTTC; cdr3_aa: CAISVTGTTDEQFF
v_call: TRBV6-6; clone_size: NA; d_call: NA; j_call: TRBJ1-6; cdr3_nt: TGTGCCAGCCATGCTCGGGCCGCCGGGTCACCCCTCCACTTT; cdr3_aa: CASHARAAGSPLHF
v_call: TRBV21-1; clone_size: NA; d_call: NA; j_call: TRBJ2-7; cdr3_nt: TGTGCCAGCAGCAAAGGGATGGAGCAGGGGAGGTACGAGCAGTACTTC; cdr3_aa: CASSKGMEQGRYEQYF
v_call: TRBV5-6; clone_size: NA; d_call: TRBD2; j_call: TRBJ2-3; cdr3_nt: TGTGCCAGCAGCTTTGGCGGGAGCGGGGGAGATACGCAGTATTTT; cdr3_aa: CASSFGGSGGDTQYF
v_call: TRBV11-2; clone_size: NA; d_call: TRBD1; j_call: TRBJ2-2; cdr3_nt: TGTGCCAGCAGCTCAAGGACAGGGGGCTTCGGCGGGGAGCTGTTTTTT; cdr3_aa: CASSSRTGGFGGELFF
v_call: TRBV19; clone_size: NA; d_call: NA; j_call: TRBJ1-2; cdr3_nt: TGTGCCAGTAGTATTGCGGGAGGAACCTATGGCTACACCTTC; cdr3_aa: CASSIAGGTYGYTF
v_call: TRBV11-2; clone_size: NA; d_call: NA; j_call: TRBJ2-3; cdr3_nt: TGTGCCAGCAGCAATAGCGGAGTCCGTACGCAGTATTTT; cdr3_aa: CASSNSGVRTQYF
v_call: TRBV6-1; clone_size: NA; d_call: NA; j_call: TRBJ1-2; cdr3_nt: TGTGCCAGCAGTGAAGCGGTAGGCAGCTCGAACTATGGCTACACCTTC; cdr3_aa: CASSEAVGSSNYGYTF
v_call: TRBV19; clone_size: NA; d_call: TRBD1; j_call: TRBJ1-5; cdr3_nt: TGTGCCAGTTCACTGGGACAGGGAGGTCAGCCCCAGCATTTT; cdr3_aa: CASSLGQGGQPQHF
v_call: TRBV18; clone_size: NA; d_call: NA; j_call: TRBJ2-7; cdr3_nt: TGTGCCAGCTCACCACAGACAGGCTACGAGCAGTACTTC; cdr3_aa: CASSPQTGYEQYF
v_call: TRBV19; clone_size: NA; d_call: NA; j_call: TRBJ1-1; cdr3_nt: TGTGCCAGTGGGGGACGGAACACTGAAGCTTTCTTT; cdr3_aa: CASGGRNTEAFF
v_call: TRBV15; clone_size: NA; d_call: NA; j_call: TRBJ1-2; cdr3_nt: TGTGCCACCAGCAGAGATTTCGGTGTTAACTATGGCTACACCTTC; cdr3_aa: CATSRDFGVNYGYTF
v_call: TRBV11-2; clone_size: NA; d_call: NA; j_call: TRBJ2-1; cdr3_nt: TGTGCCAGCAGCTTAGCGTTCCGGGATCTCTACAATGAGCAGTTCTTC; cdr3_aa: CASSLAFRDLYNEQFF
v_call: TRBV9; clone_size: NA; d_call: NA; j_call: TRBJ1-2; cdr3_nt: TGTGCCAGCAGTGAAACGGGGGCAAGTGGCTACACCTTC; cdr3_aa: CASSETGASGYTF
v_call: TRBV30; clone_size: NA; d_call: NA; j_call: TRBJ2-7; cdr3_nt: TGTGCCTGGAGTGTGGTAGGATACGAGCAGTACTTC; cdr3_aa: CAWSVVGYEQYF
v_call: TRBV6-5; clone_size: NA; d_call: NA; j_call: TRBJ1-3; cdr3_nt: TGTGCCAGCAGTAGCCCCGGGGGAAACACCATATATTTT; cdr3_aa: CASSSPGGNTIYF
v_call: TRBV27; clone_size: NA; d_call: TRBD2; j_call: TRBJ2-2; cdr3_nt: TGTGCCAGCAGTGCGGGGCCGGGACTAGAGGGTACCGGGGAGCTGTTTTTT; cdr3_aa: CASSAGPGLEGTGELFF
v_call: TRBV27; clone_size: NA; d_call: TRBD2; j_call: TRBJ2-3; cdr3_nt: TGTGCCAGCAGGCGGGGGGTTCAAGATACGCAGTATTTT; cdr3_aa: CASRRGVQDTQYF
v_call: TRBV7-7; clone_size: once; d_call: TRBD2; j_call: TRBJ2-5; cdr3_nt: TGTGCTAGCAGCTCTTTGACTAGCGTCGGCGAGACCCAGTACTTC; cdr3_aa: CASSSLTSVGETQYF
v_call: TRBV11-2; clone_size: NA; d_call: TRBD2; j_call: TRBJ2-3; cdr3_nt: TGTGCCAGCAGCTTAGGAGGCGGGAGTCAGTATTTT; cdr3_aa: CASSLGGGSQYF
v_call: TRBV2; clone_size: NA; d_call: TRBD1; j_call: TRBJ2-6; cdr3_nt: TGTGCCAGCAGTTCACAGGGGGCTACTGGGGCCAACGTCCTGACTTTC; cdr3_aa: CASSSQGATGANVLTF
v_call: TRBV11-2; clone_size: NA; d_call: TRBD2; j_call: TRBJ2-5; cdr3_nt: TGTGCCAGCAGCTTGGGGACTAGCGGCTGGCAAGAGACCCAGTACTTC; cdr3_aa: CASSLGTSGWQETQYF
v_call: TRBV7-6; clone_size: NA; d_call: TRBD2; j_call: TRBJ2-7; cdr3_nt: TGTGCCAGCAGCTTAGCCGCTAGCGGGGGTCGTAAGGGCTACGAGCAGTACTTC; cdr3_aa: CASSLAASGGRKGYEQYF
v_call: TRBV6-5; clone_size: NA; d_call: TRBD1; j_call: TRBJ2-7; cdr3_nt: TGTGCCAGCAATCGACAGGGGTCAACCTACGAGCAGTACTTC; cdr3_aa: CASNRQGSTYEQYF
v_call: TRBV5-4; clone_size: NA; d_call: NA; j_call: TRBJ1-2; cdr3_nt: TGTGCCAGCAGCTTGGCCGGAGTACCCTCCGGCTACACCTTC; cdr3_aa: CASSLAGVPSGYTF
v_call: TRBV7-8; clone_size: NA; d_call: TRBD2; j_call: TRBJ2-2; cdr3_nt: TGTGCCAGCCGACTAGCGGGAGCGAACACCGGGGAGCTGTTTTTT; cdr3_aa: CASRLAGANTGELFF